This entry lists 10 T cell receptor beta chains sequenced from one sample in a study of blood T cell repertoires in COVID-19. Assay: immunoSEQ multiplex PCR; the TCRdb copy retains only in-frame clones and omits some. The sample lists over 200,000 clones, 70% to 90% occurring once. Sequenced input: PBMCs or T cells enriched from blood (not recorded which). All receptors derive from a man aged 30-40 years who had recovered from COVID-19.

The chain carries TRBV2 and TRBJ1-3; D remains unclear. Trimming stripped 4 bases from V and 0 bases from J, with 7 bases between. CDR3 length: 14 amino acids. Germline loops: CDR1 SNHLY, CDR2 FYNNEI. For the CDR3, the DNA is TGTGCCAGCAGTGCAGGCTTCTCTGGAAACACCATATATTTT. Translated: CASSAGFSGNTIYF.

This clone was found once. The V gene is TRBV5-1, the J gene TRBJ1-1; no reliable D call. Trimming stripped 6 bases from V and 2 bases from J, with 5 bases between. CDR1 is SGHRS, CDR2 YFSETQ, per germline. The CDR3 has 11 residues. DNA of the CDR3: TGCGCCAGCAAGAGAAACACTGAAGCTTTCTTT. Protein product: CASKRNTEAFF. Filled out from reference TRBV5-1 and TRBJ1-1, the complete variable domain reads KAGVTQTPRYLIKTRGQQVTLSCSPISGHRSVSWYQQTPGQGLQFLFEYFSETQRNKGNFPGRFSGRQFSNSRSEMNVSTLELGDSALYLCASKRNTEAFFGQGTRLTVV.

V usage is TRBV15 and J usage is TRBJ2-3; 7 nucleotides agree with TRBD2. The CDR3 sequence is 13 residues long. In germline, CDR1 is LNHNV, CDR2 YYDKDF (reference sequence). V shed 11 bases, J shed 4 bases, and the junction held 9 bases outside the gene matches. CDR3: CASLQRGADTQYF. The CDR3 DNA follows: TGTGCCTCCCTTCAGCGGGGAGCAGATACGCAGTATTTT.

This chain joins TRBV5-4 and TRBJ1-2, with D unresolved. Trimming cost V 4 bases and J 3 bases, with 13 bases left between them. The CDR3 is made up of 14 amino acids. CDR1 is SGHNT and CDR2 is YYREEE in the germline V gene (reference sequence). The CDR3 coding sequence is TGTGCCAGCAGCCCTATGGGAGATTACTATGGCTACACCTTC. It is translated as CASSPMGDYYGYTF.

The chain carries TRBV30 and TRBJ2-5, with 14 bases matching TRBD2. V trimming: 0 bases; J trimming: 10 bases; junction bases outside the gene matches: 4. The CDR3 is 14 amino acids. The germline V gene has CDR1 GTSNPN and CDR2 SVGIG (reference sequence). CDR3 loop: CAWSVTSGGEVQYF. The CDR3 DNA follows: TGTGCCTGGAGTGTGACTAGCGGGGGGGAGGTCCAGTACTTC.

The chain carries TRBV10-3 and TRBJ2-1; 14 bases are shared with TRBD2. V trimming: 9 bases; J trimming: 13 bases; junction bases outside the gene matches: 5. The CDR3 runs to 12 residues. Looked up from germline, CDR1 is ENHRY and CDR2 is SYGVKD. The CDR3 nucleotides are TGTGCCATTGGGACTAGCGGGAGCATTCAGTTCTTC. Translating gives CAIGTSGSIQFF.

The rearrangement links TRBV7-9 to TRBJ1-3, with D perhaps TRBD1 (5 bases). With 6 bases removed from V and 0 bases from J, the gap between germline ends came to 24 bases. Germline assignment: CDR1 SEHNR and CDR2 FQNEAQ (reference sequence). The CDR3 sequence is 19 residues long. The CDR3 DNA reads as TGTGCCAGCAGTCCAAAGGCAGGGCTCACTCAGAGCTCTGGAAACACCATATATTTT. As protein: CASSPKAGLTQSSGNTIYF.

This clone turned up a few times. The rearrangement joins TRBV14 to TRBJ1-6, with TRBD1 identical over 7 bases. The ends lost 7 bases at V and 9 bases at J; junction bases unmatched: 6. The V gene's germline CDR1 is SGHDN and CDR2 FVKESK. The CDR3 spans 13 residues. CDR3 sequence reads: CASTEGARSPLHF. In nucleotides, the CDR3 is TGTGCCAGCACCGAGGGGGCTCGTTCACCCCTCCACTTT.

This chain connects TRBV27 to TRBJ1-6, with a weak D call TRBD1 (5 bases). V lost 6 bases and J lost 10, with 13 bases in between. Per germline, CDR1 MNHEY and CDR2 SMNVEV (reference sequence). The CDR3 has 13 amino acids. The CDR3 bases are TGTGCCAGCAGGCTAAGGGGAGGGTCACCCCTCCACTTT. It translates to CASRLRGGSPLHF.

This chain joins TRBV11-1 and TRBJ2-2; 9 nucleotides align to TRBD1. Germline CDR1 reads SGHAT; CDR2 reads FQDESV (reference sequence). The CDR3 extends over 15 amino acids. V shed 5 bases, J shed 4 bases, and the junction held 5 bases outside the gene matches. This chain's CDR3 is CASSPGQGGTGELFF. DNA for the CDR3: TGTGCCAGCAGCCCGGGACAGGGAGGCACCGGGGAGCTGTTTTTT.